This T cell receptor beta chain was recorded in a study of blood T cell repertoires in COVID-19. Turning to the study itself: Donors in the United States, Italy and Spain gave samples during acute or convalescent COVID-19. From T cells, B-cell-depleted T cells, or PBMCs came the material, which was cDNA or gDNA.

Original data processing: The authors estimated nucleated cell counts from reference gene primer amplification. TCRdb's table, derived via immunoSEQ multiplex PCR, lists solely in-frame clones and lacks some. From that table come the V and J calls and clone size; the DNA was used to work out D and trimming. The sample holds 52,000 or so clones, about 78% seen once. CDR1 LGHDT and CDR2 YNNKEL come from the germline V gene (reference sequence). The CDR3 extends over 12 amino acids. Trimming removed 3 bases from V and 8 bases from J, with 10 bases in between. Source material: peripheral blood. The chain recombines TRBV3-1 (or the pseudogene TRBV3-2) with TRBJ1-2; unclear D gene. The source of this sequence is a human donor in a cohort sampled during active COVID-19. The CDR3 DNA is TGTGCCAGCAGCCAGTTGGGAGGCGGCTACACCTTC. Translation: CASSQLGGGYTF.